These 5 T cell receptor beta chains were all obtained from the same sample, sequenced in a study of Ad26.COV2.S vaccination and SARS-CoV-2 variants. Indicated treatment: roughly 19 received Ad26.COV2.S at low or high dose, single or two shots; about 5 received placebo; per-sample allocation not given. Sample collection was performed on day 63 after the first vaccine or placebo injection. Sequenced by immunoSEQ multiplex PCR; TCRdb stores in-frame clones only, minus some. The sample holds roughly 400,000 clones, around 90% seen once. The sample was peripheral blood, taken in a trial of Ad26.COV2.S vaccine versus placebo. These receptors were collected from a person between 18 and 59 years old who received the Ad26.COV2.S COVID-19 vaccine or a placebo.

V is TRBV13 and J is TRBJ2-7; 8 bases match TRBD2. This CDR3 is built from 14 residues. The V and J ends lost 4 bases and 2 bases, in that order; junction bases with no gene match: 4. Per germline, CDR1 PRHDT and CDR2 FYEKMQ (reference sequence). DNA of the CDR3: TGTGCCAGCAGCTGGAGCGGGAGTCCCTACGAGCAGTACTTC. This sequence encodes CASSWSGSPYEQYF.

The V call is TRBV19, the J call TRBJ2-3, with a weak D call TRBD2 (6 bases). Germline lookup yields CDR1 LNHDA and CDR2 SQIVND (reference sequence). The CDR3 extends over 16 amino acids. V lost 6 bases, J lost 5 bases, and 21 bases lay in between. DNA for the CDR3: TGTGCCAGTAGAAAAACTAGCTACCCCCGCGAAGATACGCAGTATTTT. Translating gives CASRKTSYPREDTQYF.

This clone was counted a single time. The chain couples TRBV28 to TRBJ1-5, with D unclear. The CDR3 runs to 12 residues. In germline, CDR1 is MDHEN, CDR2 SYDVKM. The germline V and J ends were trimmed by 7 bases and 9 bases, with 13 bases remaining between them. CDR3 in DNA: TGTGCCAGCACCTCGGGTCTTACGCCCCAGCATTTT. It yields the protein CASTSGLTPQHF.

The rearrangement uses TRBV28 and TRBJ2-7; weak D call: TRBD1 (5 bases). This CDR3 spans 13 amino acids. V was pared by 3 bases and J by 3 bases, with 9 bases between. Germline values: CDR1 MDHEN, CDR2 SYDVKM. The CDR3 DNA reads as TGTGCCAGCAGTTTTTGGCAGGGCTACGAGCAGTACTTC. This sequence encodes CASSFWQGYEQYF.

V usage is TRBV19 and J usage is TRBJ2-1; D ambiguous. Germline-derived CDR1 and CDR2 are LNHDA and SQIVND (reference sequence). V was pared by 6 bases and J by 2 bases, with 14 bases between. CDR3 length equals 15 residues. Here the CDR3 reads CASSPRTTPYNEQFF. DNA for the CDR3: TGTGCCAGTAGCCCACGGACCACCCCCTACAATGAGCAGTTCTTC.